The clone carrying this T cell receptor (beta chain) was recorded many times. The source of the sample is a study of T-cell reconstitution after alpha-beta-depleted transplantation in children. The CDR3 sequence is 16 residues long. V lost 6 bases, J lost 2 bases, and 9 bases stayed unmatched. Unique molecular identifiers were built into the TCRbeta library. TCRdb used MiXCR to reprocess the PCR reads, holding one entry per CDR3 protein. The sample holds 360,000 or so distinct CDR3 sequences, over 20% seen once. The sample was PBMCs from the stem cell graft donor, taken from the stem cell graft. This rearrangement joins TRBV12-3 or TRBV12-4 to TRBJ2-7; 11 bases align to TRBD2. This TCR was recovered from a human donor who donated a stem cell graft to a child with acute myeloid leukemia. Written as DNA, the CDR3 is TGTGCCAGCAGCCCTGGACTAGCGGGTATGACCTACGAGCAGTACTTC. Translation: CASSPGLAGMTYEQYF.